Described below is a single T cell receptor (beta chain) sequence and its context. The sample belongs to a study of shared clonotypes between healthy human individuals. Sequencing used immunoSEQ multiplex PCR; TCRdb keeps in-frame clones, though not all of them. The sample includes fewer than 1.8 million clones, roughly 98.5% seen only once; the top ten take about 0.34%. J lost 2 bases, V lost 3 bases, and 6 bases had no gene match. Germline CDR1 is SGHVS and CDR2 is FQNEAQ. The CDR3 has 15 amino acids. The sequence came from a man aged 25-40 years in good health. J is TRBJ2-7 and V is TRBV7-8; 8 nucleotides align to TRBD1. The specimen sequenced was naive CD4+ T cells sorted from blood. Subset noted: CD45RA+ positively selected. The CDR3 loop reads CASSFLQGVTYEQYF. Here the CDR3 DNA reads TGTGCCAGCAGCTTCCTACAGGGGGTTACCTACGAGCAGTACTTC. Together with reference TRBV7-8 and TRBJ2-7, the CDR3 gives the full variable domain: GAGVSQSPRYKVAKRGQDVALRCDPISGHVSLFWYQQALGQGPEFLTYFQNEAQLDKSGLPSDRFFAERPEGSVSTLKIQRTQQEDSAVYLCASSFLQGVTYEQYFGPGTRLTVT.